These 17 T cell receptor beta chains share one sample of origin, sequenced in a study of long-term antiretroviral therapy in people with HIV. Survey-level resolution applied to immunoSEQ assay v3.0. The repertoire was sequenced with immunoSEQ multiplex PCR; TCRdb's copy has only in-frame clones and lacks some. The table lists roughly 25,000 clones, just under 85% of them singletons. The sequenced sample was unsorted PBMCs, obtained 0.7 years before starting antiretroviral therapy. The receptors were sampled from a man between 25 and 39 years old with HIV.

The rearrangement joins TRBV18 to TRBJ2-7; tentatively, D is TRBD2 (5 bases). This CDR3 is built from 13 residues. The germline V gene has CDR1 KGHSH and CDR2 LQKENI. The V gene lost 4 bases and the J gene lost 5 bases, with 12 bases spanning the gap. The CDR3 sequence is CASSRKNGDEQYF. In nucleotides, the CDR3 is TGTGCCAGCTCACGCAAGAACGGGGACGAGCAGTACTTC.

V is TRBV29-1 and J is TRBJ2-1; 16 bases are shared with TRBD2. Germline CDR1 SQVTM, CDR2 ANQGSEA. Trimming cost V 3 bases and J 1 base; bases outside gene matches: 6. This CDR3 comprises 18 residues. CDR3 sequence reads: CSVEGTSGRAGSYNEQFF. Here the CDR3 DNA reads TGCAGCGTTGAGGGGACTAGCGGGAGGGCCGGGTCCTACAATGAGCAGTTCTTC.

V is TRBV29-1 and J is TRBJ1-4; D is possibly TRBD1 (5 bases). CDR1 is SQVTM, CDR2 ANQGSEA, per germline. With 7 bases removed from V and 4 bases from J, the gap between germline ends came to 16 bases. The CDR3 spans 14 residues. CDR3 coding DNA: TGCAGCGCGAAATCCGGGACGCATAATGAAAAACTGTTTTTT. It encodes CSAKSGTHNEKLFF.

This rearrangement joins TRBV5-1 to TRBJ2-5, with D hard to call. The CDR3 spans 14 residues. Trimming left V 0 bases short and J 0 bases short, with 6 bases between. Germline V gives CDR1 SGHRS, CDR2 YFSETQ. CDR3 in DNA: TGCGCCAGCAGCTTGGTAGGATACCAAGAGACCCAGTACTTC. Protein: CASSLVGYQETQYF.

This clone was observed a single time. The V and J genes are TRBV10-3 and TRBJ2-7, with D tentatively TRBD2 (6 bases). Per germline, CDR1 ENHRY and CDR2 SYGVKD. With 0 bases removed from V and 5 bases from J, the gap between germline ends came to 17 bases. The CDR3 runs 16 residues. In DNA, the CDR3 is TGTGCCATCAGTGAGTCCCCTTGGAGGGGTCCCCACGAGCAGTACTTC. It translates to CAISESPWRGPHEQYF.

CDR3 coding DNA: TGTGCCATCAGTGAGTTGGTACAGAGCCTTAACTATGGCTACACCTTC. It specifies CAISELVQSLNYGYTF. The chain recombines TRBV10-3 with TRBJ1-2; D is uncertain. The CDR3 is 16 amino acids. The germline gives CDR1 ENHRY, CDR2 SYGVKD. Trimming pared 1 base from V and 1 base from J, leaving 13 bases between.

The V call is TRBV28, the J call TRBJ1-4; D call uncertain. CDR1 is MDHEN and CDR2 is SYDVKM in the germline V gene. The CDR3 is 16 amino acids. The ends were cut back, 3 bases at V and 6 bases at J, with 17 bases in the middle. CDR3 DNA sequence: TGTGCCAGCAGTTTCCCCCAGGTTCCCCTTTATGAAAAACTGTTTTTT. This gives the protein CASSFPQVPLYEKLFF.

The rearrangement joins TRBV18 to TRBJ2-2, with D possibly TRBD2 on 5 matching bases. Germline values: CDR1 KGHSH, CDR2 LQKENI. Deletions cut 3 bases from V and 4 bases from J, with 15 bases between. The CDR3 covers 16 residues. CDR3 sequence: CASSPRAGLFTGELFF. CDR3 DNA sequence: TGTGCCAGCTCACCTCGGGCAGGACTGTTCACCGGGGAGCTGTTTTTT.

The rearrangement joins TRBV11-2 to TRBJ2-1; 8 bases align to TRBD1. V trimming: 5 bases; J trimming: 9 bases; junction bases outside the gene matches: 9. The CDR3 extends over 14 amino acids. Germline CDR1 and CDR2: SGHAT and FQNNGV. The CDR3 sequence: CASSGQGWVGEQFF. Here the CDR3 DNA reads TGTGCCAGCAGCGGACAGGGATGGGTCGGTGAGCAGTTCTTC.

The gene calls are TRBV15 and TRBJ1-6; D gene ambiguous. Per germline, CDR1 LNHNV and CDR2 YYDKDF (reference sequence). With 0 bases removed from V and 6 bases from J, the gap between germline ends came to 6 bases. CDR3 size: 14 residues. The CDR3 coding sequence is TGTGCCACCAGCAGAGATGCCCTTAATTCACCCCTCCACTTT. It codes for CATSRDALNSPLHF.

The chain links TRBV28 to TRBJ1-5; 7 nucleotides agree with TRBD1. The CDR3 contains 17 residues. Germline CDR1 reads MDHEN; CDR2 reads SYDVKM. J gave up 0 bases and V 5 bases, and 10 bases lay outside the gene matches. The CDR3 is CASSLIGDSYSNQPQHF. The CDR3 region has the DNA TGTGCCAGCAGTCTTATAGGGGACAGTTATAGCAATCAGCCCCAGCATTTT.

This clone has a handful of counts. This chain links TRBV19 with TRBJ1-3; D remains unclear. The germline V gene encodes CDR1 LNHDA and CDR2 SQIVND (reference sequence). This CDR3 has 15 amino acids. The germline V and J ends were trimmed by 5 bases and 0 bases, with 11 bases remaining between them. CDR3 loop: CASSPGLNSGNTIYF. The CDR3 coding sequence is TGTGCCAGTAGTCCCGGACTGAACTCTGGAAACACCATATATTTT.

The chain employs TRBV13 and TRBJ2-5, with a tentative D call TRBD1 (5 bases). This CDR3 has 12 amino acids. The V end lost 5 bases, the J end lost 4 bases, and 8 bases lay between the germline ends. Germline CDR1 PRHDT, CDR2 FYEKMQ (reference sequence). CDR3 residues: CASSTGGETQYF. In DNA, the CDR3 is TGTGCCAGCAGCACAGGCGGAGAGACCCAGTACTTC.

V and J are TRBV9 and TRBJ2-1; the D call may be TRBD1 or TRBD2 (5 bases each). The CDR3 is 14 residues long. CDR1 is SGDLS, CDR2 YYNGEE, per germline. V was pared by 3 bases and J by 0 bases, with 7 bases between. The CDR3 nucleotides read TGTGCCAGCAGCGAGGGGAGCTCCTACAATGAGCAGTTCTTC. Amino acid sequence: CASSEGSSYNEQFF.

CDR3 nucleotides: TGTGCCTGGGCGGGACGGAGCTCCTACAATGAGCAGTTCTTC. Translated: CAWAGRSSYNEQFF. The genes are TRBV30 and TRBJ2-1; D possibly corresponds to TRBD2 (6 bases). The CDR3 contains 14 residues. Germline-derived CDR1 and CDR2 are GTSNPN and SVGIG (reference sequence). The germline V and J ends were trimmed by 5 bases and 0 bases, with 11 bases remaining between them.

The chain is built from TRBV28 and TRBJ1-1; weak D call: TRBD1 (6 bases). V was clipped by 2 bases and J by 0 bases, with 13 bases between them. The CDR3 totals 16 residues. In germline, CDR1 is MDHEN, CDR2 SYDVKM. The DNA of the CDR3 is TGTGCCAGCAGTTTACCGGCAGGGGCTCTGAACACTGAAGCTTTCTTT. Its protein product is CASSLPAGALNTEAFF.

This clone was seen just once. The chain couples TRBV7-2 to TRBJ2-1, with a weak D call TRBD2 (6 bases). The CDR3 is made up of 17 amino acids. Germline values: CDR1 SGHTA, CDR2 FQGNSA. Trimming shortened V by 4 bases and J by 7 bases, and 23 bases separated the two germline ends. CDR3 nucleotide sequence: TGTGCCAGCAGCTCGACGGCCGGGACTCTCCGGCGGAATGAGCAGTTCTTC. Protein: CASSSTAGTLRRNEQFF.